Each of the 13 T cell receptor beta chains below was sequenced from the same sample in a study of cytomegalovirus exposure and HLA in healthy donors. The PCR made use of 60 Vbeta and 13 Jbeta primers. This table comes from immunoSEQ multiplex PCR, and its TCRdb copy is limited to in-frame clones, with some not included. The table records about 190,000 clones, roughly 80% of them present only once. The sequenced sample was PBMCs. The origin of the receptors is a woman aged 18-35 years in good health and CMV-seronegative.

The rearrangement uses TRBV6-1 and TRBJ2-7; TRBD2 is a possible D gene (6 bases). Looked up from germline, CDR1 is MNHNS and CDR2 is SASEGT. This CDR3 contains 16 residues. Trimming took 1 base from V and 3 from J, leaving 16 bases between them. The CDR3 DNA reads TGTGCCAGCAGTGAAGAGTTAGGGACTGTCCGCTACGAGCAGTACTTC. The encoded protein is CASSEELGTVRYEQYF.

V usage is TRBV7-9 and J usage is TRBJ2-5; TRBD1 matches at 7 bases. J was trimmed by 5 bases and V by 7 bases; bases with no gene match: 7. Germline CDR1 reads SEHNR; CDR2 reads FQNEAQ (reference sequence). CDR3 length: 13 amino acids. Here the CDR3 reads CASMRGGWETQYF. CDR3 sequence (DNA): TGTGCCAGCATGCGAGGGGGCTGGGAGACCCAGTACTTC.

This clone has only one observation. This chain connects TRBV2 to TRBJ2-7; tentatively, D is TRBD1 (6 bases). The CDR3 is made up of 18 amino acids. CDR1 and CDR2 from the germline V gene are SNHLY and FYNNEI. V was pared by 2 bases and J by 3 bases, with 23 bases between. The CDR3 protein is CASSESPPGGGQNYEQYF. CDR3 nucleotides: TGTGCCAGCAGTGAAAGCCCTCCCGGTGGGGGCCAGAACTACGAGCAGTACTTC.

The chain joins TRBV27 to TRBJ2-4; D gene uncertain. From germline, CDR1 is MNHEY and CDR2 SMNVEV (reference sequence). The V end was cut by 2 bases, the J end by 0 bases, with 8 bases between. This CDR3 is 15 amino acids long. CDR3 DNA: TGTGCCAGCAGTTTACCGAGATTAGCCAAAAACATTCAGTACTTC. Protein product: CASSLPRLAKNIQYF.

The V call is TRBV5-5, the J call TRBJ2-7; D perhaps matches TRBD1 (7 bases). Trimming stripped 0 bases from V and 4 bases from J, with 20 bases between. In germline, CDR1 is SGHKS, CDR2 YYEKEE (reference sequence). The CDR3 has 17 amino acids. In DNA form, the CDR3 reads TGTGCCAGCAGCTTGGCGGCCCAGGGGGGAATCGGGTACGAGCAGTACTTC. Its translation: CASSLAAQGGIGYEQYF.

The chain has TRBV6-5 and TRBJ2-1; a weak D match, TRBD2 (6 bases). The CDR3 runs to 12 residues. Germline CDR1 and CDR2: MNHEY and SVGAGI. V lost 7 bases and J lost 8, with 12 bases in between. CDR3 bases: TGTGCCAGCAATCCGCGGGGCGATGAGCAGTTCTTC. Translated: CASNPRGDEQFF.

The CDR3 region is CASSPGTASGNTIYF. In DNA form, the CDR3 reads TGCGCCAGCAGCCCCGGGACAGCCTCTGGAAACACCATATATTTT. This rearrangement joins TRBV5-1 to TRBJ1-3; 7 nucleotides align to TRBD1. This CDR3 is 15 amino acids long. The J segment lost 0 bases and the V segment lost 4 bases, leaving 4 bases of the junction unmatched. Germline V gene sequence: CDR1 SGHRS, CDR2 YFSETQ.

This rearrangement joins TRBV19 to TRBJ2-1; D remains unclear. Germline values: CDR1 LNHDA, CDR2 SQIVND (reference sequence). CDR3 length equals 15 residues. Trimming removed 1 base at V and 5 bases at J, with 12 bases between. CDR3 nucleotide sequence: TGTGCCAGTAGTATAGGTTGGCCAGAAAACAATGAGCAGTTCTTC. Amino acids: CASSIGWPENNEQFF.

This sequence joins TRBV7-9 and TRBJ1-1; D ambiguous. The CDR3 contains 13 residues. The germline V and J ends were trimmed by 1 base and 4 bases, with 7 bases remaining between them. Germline CDR1 is SEHNR and CDR2 is FQNEAQ (reference sequence). The CDR3 region is CASSLVGSTEAFF. The CDR3 DNA reads as TGTGCCAGCAGCTTAGTGGGCAGCACTGAAGCTTTCTTT.

The rearrangement uses TRBV5-1 and TRBJ2-3, with TRBD2 matching over 8 bases. CDR1 is SGHRS and CDR2 is YFSETQ in the germline V gene. V lost 3 bases, J lost 0 bases, and 6 bases stayed unmatched. The CDR3 consists of 16 residues. The CDR3 sequence is CASSYSTSVSTDTQYF. CDR3 nucleotides: TGCGCCAGCAGCTATTCGACTAGCGTAAGCACAGATACGCAGTATTTT.

The genes are TRBV28 and TRBJ1-1, with a tentative D call TRBD1 (6 bases). The CDR3 extends over 13 amino acids. The V gene lost 7 bases and the J gene lost 0 bases, with 9 bases spanning the gap. From germline, CDR1 is MDHEN and CDR2 SYDVKM. The DNA for the CDR3 is TGTGCCAGCACTTGGACAGTGAACACTGAAGCTTTCTTT. Protein: CASTWTVNTEAFF.

In nucleotides, the CDR3 is TGTGCCAGCAGACGGACAGGGGAAAGGCTTGGCTACACCTTC. Protein product: CASRRTGERLGYTF. The J gene is TRBJ1-2, the V gene TRBV27, with 9 bases aligning to TRBD1. V was pared by 6 bases and J by 7 bases, with 9 bases of the junction left unmatched. From germline, CDR1 is MNHEY and CDR2 SMNVEV (reference sequence). The CDR3 has 14 amino acids.

This clone was picked up one time. The gene calls are TRBV6-6 and TRBJ2-5; possible D gene TRBD2, 5 bases. Germline V gives CDR1 MNHNY, CDR2 SVGAGI (reference sequence). The CDR3 spans 12 residues. V was clipped by 6 bases and J by 4 bases, with 9 bases between them. For the CDR3, the DNA is TGTGCCAGCAGCCGCGAGGGAGAGACCCAGTACTTC. Its protein is CASSREGETQYF.